These T cell receptor beta chains were read from a single sample in a study of blood T cell repertoires in COVID-19. The repertoire was sequenced with immunoSEQ multiplex PCR; TCRdb's copy has only in-frame clones and lacks some. The table shows about 27,000 clones, with 70% to 90% occurring only once. Sequenced: peripheral blood. These receptors were taken from a human donor in a cohort sampled during active COVID-19. Both conserved end residues are part of each CDR3. Each record gives: J gene, D gene, V gene, clone size, CDR3 DNA, CDR3 protein. A D gene is named only where the DNA matches it firmly. Rows give clone size only sometimes, using once, few, many, or a class for an expanded clone.

J gene: TRBJ2-7; D gene: -; V gene: TRBV29-1; clone size: -; CDR3 DNA: TGCAGCGTTGGTGCGAGTCGCTACGAGCAGTACTTC; CDR3 protein: CSVGASRYEQYF
J gene: TRBJ2-5; D gene: TRBD2; V gene: TRBV12-3/TRBV12-4; clone size: -; CDR3 DNA: TGTGCCAGCAGTTCCGGGAGGGAGACCCAGTACTTC; CDR3 protein: CASSSGRETQYF
J gene: TRBJ1-1; D gene: TRBD1; V gene: TRBV4-1; clone size: once; CDR3 DNA: TGCGCCAGCAGCCTACAGGGGAACCTGAACACTGAAGCTTTCTTT; CDR3 protein: CASSLQGNLNTEAFF
J gene: TRBJ2-7; D gene: -; V gene: TRBV10-3; clone size: -; CDR3 DNA: TGTGCCATCAGTGAGACTCTCTCCTACGAGCAGTACTTC; CDR3 protein: CAISETLSYEQYF
J gene: TRBJ2-1; D gene: TRBD2; V gene: TRBV19; clone size: -; CDR3 DNA: TGTGCCACCACGAGGAGCGGGGCCTACAATGAGCAGTTCTTC; CDR3 protein: CATTRSGAYNEQFF
J gene: TRBJ2-7; D gene: -; V gene: TRBV5-1; clone size: -; CDR3 DNA: TGCGCCAGCAGCTTTCCTAGCAGTGACGAGCAGTACTTC; CDR3 protein: CASSFPSSDEQYF
J gene: TRBJ2-7; D gene: TRBD1; V gene: TRBV15; clone size: -; CDR3 DNA: TGTGCCACCAGCAGCCCCGGGACAGGGAACTACGAGCAGTACTTC; CDR3 protein: CATSSPGTGNYEQYF
J gene: TRBJ2-3; D gene: -; V gene: TRBV6-6; clone size: -; CDR3 DNA: TGTGCCAGCAGTCCCTTGTCTCGCGCAGATACGCAGTATTTT; CDR3 protein: CASSPLSRADTQYF
J gene: TRBJ2-3; D gene: TRBD2; V gene: TRBV4-2; clone size: -; CDR3 DNA: TGTGCCAGCAGACCTCTTGGCGGGGGAGAGGGCACAGATACGCAGTATTTT; CDR3 protein: CASRPLGGGEGTDTQYF
J gene: TRBJ2-5; D gene: TRBD1; V gene: TRBV5-4; clone size: -; CDR3 DNA: TGTGCCAGCAGCTCCAACCACCTGGACAGGTCCCCGACCCAGTACTTC; CDR3 protein: CASSSNHLDRSPTQYF
J gene: TRBJ2-7; D gene: -; V gene: TRBV3-1/TRBV3-2; clone size: -; CDR3 DNA: TGTGCCAGCAGCCAAGATCCCCCGGGAGAAGCGCGGGAGCAGTACTTC; CDR3 protein: CASSQDPPGEAREQYF
J gene: TRBJ2-1; D gene: -; V gene: TRBV9; clone size: -; CDR3 DNA: TGTGCCAGCAGCGGGACTAAGTACAATGAGCAGTTCTTC; CDR3 protein: CASSGTKYNEQFF
J gene: TRBJ1-2; D gene: TRBD1; V gene: TRBV11-2; clone size: -; CDR3 DNA: TGTGCCAGCAGCTTTGGCCAGGGGGATGGCTACACCTTC; CDR3 protein: CASSFGQGDGYTF
J gene: TRBJ2-5; D gene: TRBD2; V gene: TRBV25-1; clone size: -; CDR3 DNA: TGTGCCAGCAGTGTTTTAGCGGGGGGGCCCGGAGAGACCCAGTACTTC; CDR3 protein: CASSVLAGGPGETQYF
J gene: TRBJ2-1; D gene: -; V gene: TRBV7-3; clone size: once; CDR3 DNA: TGTGCCAGCAGCTTATCCAGGGACAATGAGCAGTTCTTC; CDR3 protein: CASSLSRDNEQFF
J gene: TRBJ2-7; D gene: -; V gene: TRBV5-4; clone size: -; CDR3 DNA: TGTGCCAGCAGCATGAGGGACTCCCCGTGGGAGCAGTACTTC; CDR3 protein: CASSMRDSPWEQYF
J gene: TRBJ2-7; D gene: TRBD2; V gene: TRBV5-1; clone size: few; CDR3 DNA: TGCGCCAGCAGCTTCCTAGCGGGAAACTCCTACGAGCAGTACTTC; CDR3 protein: CASSFLAGNSYEQYF
J gene: TRBJ2-1; D gene: -; V gene: TRBV5-4; clone size: -; CDR3 DNA: TGTGCCAGCAGCTTGAGGGACAACTACAATGAGCAGTTCTTC; CDR3 protein: CASSLRDNYNEQFF
J gene: TRBJ2-1; D gene: TRBD2; V gene: TRBV9; clone size: -; CDR3 DNA: TGTGCCAGCAGCCAGCGCGGGGGGGCCGGAACAGTCAATGAGCAGTTCTTC; CDR3 protein: CASSQRGGAGTVNEQFF
J gene: TRBJ1-2; D gene: TRBD1; V gene: TRBV18; clone size: -; CDR3 DNA: TGTGCCAGCTCACCAGGGACAGCCAATACCTTCTATGGCTACACCTTC; CDR3 protein: CASSPGTANTFYGYTF
J gene: TRBJ2-1; D gene: -; V gene: TRBV15; clone size: -; CDR3 DNA: TGTGCCACCAGCAGAGGGTTCGGGGAATCGGGGCAGTTCTTC; CDR3 protein: CATSRGFGESGQFF
J gene: TRBJ2-1; D gene: TRBD2; V gene: TRBV5-4; clone size: -; CDR3 DNA: TGTGCCAGCAGCCCGACTAGCGGGAGAGTTTACAATGAGCAGTTCTTC; CDR3 protein: CASSPTSGRVYNEQFF
J gene: TRBJ1-1; D gene: -; V gene: TRBV28; clone size: -; CDR3 DNA: TGTGCCAGCAGTTTATCGGCAGGGGATACTGAAGCTTTCTTT; CDR3 protein: CASSLSAGDTEAFF
J gene: TRBJ2-3; D gene: -; V gene: TRBV6-5; clone size: -; CDR3 DNA: TGTGCCAGCAGTTACTCGAACGTTAGAGATACGCAGTATTTT; CDR3 protein: CASSYSNVRDTQYF
J gene: TRBJ1-2; D gene: -; V gene: TRBV28; clone size: -; CDR3 DNA: TGTGCCAGCAGGACAGAGGACCGAGTCAACTATGGCTACACCTTC; CDR3 protein: CASRTEDRVNYGYTF
J gene: TRBJ2-1; D gene: -; V gene: TRBV7-2; clone size: -; CDR3 DNA: TGTGCCAGCAGCTTAGTACTAGCAGGGTACAATGAGCAGTTCTTC; CDR3 protein: CASSLVLAGYNEQFF
J gene: TRBJ2-7; D gene: TRBD1; V gene: TRBV10-3; clone size: -; CDR3 DNA: TGTGCCATCAGTGAACGTCAGGGGGCGCTTCCGTCTGAGCAGTACTTC; CDR3 protein: CAISERQGALPSEQYF
J gene: TRBJ2-3; D gene: TRBD2; V gene: TRBV5-4; clone size: once; CDR3 DNA: TGTGCCAGCAGCTTGACTAGCGGACCCACAGATACGCAGTATTTT; CDR3 protein: CASSLTSGPTDTQYF
J gene: TRBJ1-1; D gene: TRBD1; V gene: TRBV5-1; clone size: few; CDR3 DNA: TGCGCCAGCAGCTTGGCGGACAGGGATGCCACTGAAGCTTTCTTT; CDR3 protein: CASSLADRDATEAFF